These T cell receptor beta chains were read from a single sample in a study of blood T cell repertoires in COVID-19. Clones were read by immunoSEQ multiplex PCR, and TCRdb kept only the in-frame ones, dropping some. The sample gives fewer than 250,000 clones, 85% to 90% of which show up once; approximately 2.6% is in the top ten. Sequenced input: peripheral blood. The receptors stem from a man younger than 40 with COVID-19, enrolled during active disease. Both conserved end residues are part of each CDR3. The order of the fields is CDR3 length, clone size, J gene, D gene, V gene, CDR3 DNA, CDR3 protein. D genes are given only for firm matches. Clone size is stated in some rows and not others, as once, few, many or a class when expanded.

16	.	TRBJ2-7	TRBD1	TRBV7-2	TGTGCCAGCAGCCCACTCAGGGGACAGGGAAGGTACGAGCAGTACTTC	CASSPLRGQGRYEQYF
12	.	TRBJ2-1	.	TRBV7-2	TGTGCCAGCAGCTTAGATGGCGGGTCCAAGTTCTTC	CASSLDGGSKFF
12	once	TRBJ2-7	.	TRBV19	TGTGCCAGTAGTTCCAGGGGTTCGGAGCAGTACTTC	CASSSRGSEQYF
17	once	TRBJ1-6	TRBD1	TRBV4-3	TGCGCCAGCAGCCAAGGCGGACAGGGCTCTGGGAATTCACCCCTCCACTTT	CASSQGGQGSGNSPLHF
13	.	TRBJ1-2	.	TRBV5-4	TGTGCCAGCAGCTTTCAAGGGGAATATGGCTACACCTTC	CASSFQGEYGYTF
16	.	TRBJ2-5	TRBD1	TRBV24-1	TGTGCCACCAGTGATTCCGGGACAGGGGCTCAAGAGACCCAGTACTTC	CATSDSGTGAQETQYF
13	once	TRBJ1-2	TRBD1	TRBV5-1	TGCGCCAGCCTAGAGCCAGGGGGCTATGGCTACACCTTC	CASLEPGGYGYTF
19	.	TRBJ1-5	.	TRBV6-2/TRBV6-3	TGTGCCAGCAGTTACACCCCGGGACAAGTAACTCATAGCAATCAGCCCCAGCATTTT	CASSYTPGQVTHSNQPQHF
16	.	TRBJ2-3	TRBD2	TRBV4-2	TGTGCCAGCAGCCAAGGACTAGCGGGGCCCACAGATACGCAGTATTTT	CASSQGLAGPTDTQYF
12	.	TRBJ2-7	TRBD1	TRBV12-3/TRBV12-4	TGTGCCAGCCGGACAGGAGACTACGAGCAGTACTTC	CASRTGDYEQYF
16	.	TRBJ1-5	.	TRBV7-6	TGTGCCAGCAGCTTAGCGCGGCAGGGCGGCAATCAGCCCCAGCATTTT	CASSLARQGGNQPQHF
18	.	TRBJ2-7	TRBD1	TRBV18	TGTGCCAGCTCACCACCGGGGAGGTCGACAGGGGGCCAGGCCGAGCAGTACTTC	CASSPPGRSTGGQAEQYF
13	.	TRBJ2-7	.	TRBV5-1	TGCGCCAGCAGCTTGGACAGGGCCTACGAGCAGTACTTC	CASSLDRAYEQYF
15	.	TRBJ2-7	TRBD2	TRBV30	TGTGCCTGGAACCTAGCGGGAGTCGCCTCCTACGAGCAGTACTTC	CAWNLAGVASYEQYF
13	.	TRBJ1-4	.	TRBV27	TGTGCCAGCAGCTGGAGGGGAGGCGAAAAACTGTTTTTT	CASSWRGGEKLFF
14	once	TRBJ2-7	.	TRBV6-5	TGTGCCAGCAGGGGTCCAGGGACTTCCTACGAGCAGTACTTC	CASRGPGTSYEQYF
14	.	TRBJ1-2	.	TRBV28	TGTGCCAGCACCAGCGGACAGAGATCGGATGGCTACACCTTC	CASTSGQRSDGYTF
13	.	TRBJ1-1	.	TRBV12-3/TRBV12-4	TGTGCCAGCACCCCTCCCATCCAGGCAGAAGCTTTCTTT	CASTPPIQAEAFF
14	.	TRBJ2-5	TRBD1	TRBV5-1	TGCGCCAGCAGCTACCAGGGGGCACAAGAGACCCAGTACTTC	CASSYQGAQETQYF
18	.	TRBJ1-1	TRBD1	TRBV28	TGTGCCAGCAGTTCCCAGAGGGACAGGGGGCGTCCAATTTTCGGAGCTTTCTTT	CASSSQRDRGRPIFGAFF
15	.	TRBJ2-5	.	TRBV27	TGTGCCAGCAGTTCCGTTATGGGACTCAGGGAGACCCAGTACTTC	CASSSVMGLRETQYF
15	.	TRBJ2-4	.	TRBV3-1/TRBV3-2	TGTGCCAGCAGCCAAGGGAGTCTAGCCAAAAACATTCAGTACTTC	CASSQGSLAKNIQYF
13	.	TRBJ1-1	TRBD1	TRBV24-1	TGTGCCACCAGGACAGGGGTCCCCACTGAAGCTTTCTTT	CATRTGVPTEAFF
15	.	TRBJ2-3	TRBD1	TRBV27	TGTGCCAGCAGTTTATGGGGACAGGGGCAAGATACGCAGTATTTT	CASSLWGQGQDTQYF
18	.	TRBJ2-7	.	TRBV4-2	TGTGCCAGCAGCCAAGAGGGGAGTCCGGGCCACAGGGTTTACGAGCAGTACTTC	CASSQEGSPGHRVYEQYF
14	once	TRBJ2-2	.	TRBV7-9	TGTGCCAGCAGCTCTCAGGGAGGAACCGGGGAGCTGTTTTTT	CASSSQGGTGELFF
15	.	TRBJ1-6	TRBD1	TRBV4-2	TGTGCCAGCAGCCAAGGGGACAGGAATAATTCACCCCTCCACTTT	CASSQGDRNNSPLHF
14	.	TRBJ1-2	.	TRBV3-1/TRBV3-2	TGTGCCAGCAGCCAGGAACTAGGGTTGGGTGGCTACACCTTC	CASSQELGLGGYTF
17	.	TRBJ2-1	TRBD2	TRBV19	TGTGCCAGTAGTGCGGACCTAGCGGGCAGCTCCTACAATGAGCAGTTCTTC	CASSADLAGSSYNEQFF
15	.	TRBJ1-4	.	TRBV7-3	TGTGCCAGCAGCTTAACCCCGAAGACAGGTGAAAAACTGTTTTTT	CASSLTPKTGEKLFF
11	.	TRBJ1-2	.	TRBV20-1	TGCAGCCCCCGAAAGGAGTTTGGCTACACCTTC	CSPRKEFGYTF
14	.	TRBJ1-6	.	TRBV7-3	TGTGCCAGCAGCCCCACGGCGGCTAATTCACCCCTCCACTTT	CASSPTAANSPLHF
16	.	TRBJ2-1	.	TRBV24-1	TGTGCCACCAGTGATTTCGGAGCCCGGGGCTACAATGAGCAGTTCTTC	CATSDFGARGYNEQFF
14	.	TRBJ2-2	.	TRBV6-5	TGTGCCAGCAGCAAGATGGGGGCAACCGGGGAGCTGTTTTTT	CASSKMGATGELFF
13	.	TRBJ2-7	TRBD2	TRBV30	TGTGCCTGGCCAGATACCCCCGGGGGGGAGCAGTACTTC	CAWPDTPGGEQYF
15	.	TRBJ2-1	TRBD2	TRBV6-6	TGTGCCAGCGCGACCGGGGGGGCCCCTTACAATGAGCAGTTCTTC	CASATGGAPYNEQFF
10	.	TRBJ1-2	.	TRBV30	TGTGCCTGGGAACACAGGGACTACACCTTC	CAWEHRDYTF
17	once	TRBJ1-2	.	TRBV5-1	TGCGCCAGCAGCTTGGGAAGTGGCAGGGCCGTGTCGGATGGCTACACCTTC	CASSLGSGRAVSDGYTF
13	.	TRBJ1-2	.	TRBV29-1	TGCAGCGCATTGGAGGGTGGCGGCTATGGCTACACCTTC	CSALEGGGYGYTF
15	.	TRBJ1-5	.	TRBV4-1	TGCGCCAGCAGCCAAGCCCTGGACAGACGGCAGCCCCAGCATTTT	CASSQALDRRQPQHF
15	.	TRBJ2-6	.	TRBV4-2	TGTGCCAGCAGCCAAGACATAGCTGGGGCCAACGTCCTGACTTTC	CASSQDIAGANVLTF
14	.	TRBJ1-2	TRBD1	TRBV7-2	TGTGCCAGCAGCTTAGAGTCACCCAGGGGGGGCTACACCTTC	CASSLESPRGGYTF
14	.	TRBJ1-6	TRBD1	TRBV27	TGTGCCAGCAGTGTAACGGACAGGGATTCACCCCTCCACTTT	CASSVTDRDSPLHF
15	.	TRBJ1-6	TRBD1	TRBV6-2/TRBV6-3	TGTGCCAGCAGTTCGTCGACAGGGGAGAATTCACCCCTCCACTTT	CASSSSTGENSPLHF
14	.	TRBJ1-6	.	TRBV6-5	TGTGCCTCCAAATCGGTCCTCGGGAATTCACCCCTCCACTTT	CASKSVLGNSPLHF
13	.	TRBJ1-2	.	TRBV12-3/TRBV12-4	TGTGCCAGCGTAATTGCGGGTAGCTATGGCTACACCTTC	CASVIAGSYGYTF
14	.	TRBJ1-6	.	TRBV2	TGTGCCAGCAGCTCTAGGGGGTATAATTCACCCCTCCACTTT	CASSSRGYNSPLHF
15	once	TRBJ1-6	.	TRBV9	TGTGCCAGCAGCTCGGGGGGGGCCCATAATTCACCCCTCCACTTT	CASSSGGAHNSPLHF
14	.	TRBJ2-1	TRBD2	TRBV7-2	TGTGCCAGCAGGAGAGATAGCGGGATTGTTGAGCAGTTCTTC	CASRRDSGIVEQFF
15	.	TRBJ2-7	TRBD2	TRBV7-9	TGTGCCAGCAGCTTAGTAATGGCGGGAGAGTACGAGCAGTACTTC	CASSLVMAGEYEQYF